The 5 T cell receptor beta chains listed next were all sequenced from one sample in a study of blood T cell repertoires in COVID-19. Data came from immunoSEQ multiplex PCR; TCRdb stores just in-frame clones and leaves some out. There are 350,000 to 400,000 clones in the sample; roughly 92% occur only once, and 0.86% lies in the top ten. Sequencing used PBMCs or T cells enriched from blood (not recorded which). The receptors were sampled from a woman aged 40-49 years who had been exposed to COVID-19.

V is TRBV10-3 and J is TRBJ2-1; D might be TRBD1 (6 bases). Germline values: CDR1 ENHRY, CDR2 SYGVKD. This CDR3 region has 14 residues. V was cut by 6 bases and J by 5 bases, with 14 bases left in between. CDR3 in DNA: TGTGCCATCAGGGGACCGAGGGGGAACAATGAGCAGTTCTTC. Encoded protein: CAIRGPRGNNEQFF.

The chain joins TRBV18 to TRBJ2-1; 13 bases align to TRBD2. CDR3 size: 15 residues. With V trimmed by 6 bases and J by 4 bases, 3 bases remained unmatched. Germline V gene sequence: CDR1 KGHSH, CDR2 LQKENI. CDR3 sequence reads: CASSGLAGVYNEQFF. CDR3 sequence (DNA): TGTGCCAGCTCCGGACTAGCGGGAGTATACAATGAGCAGTTCTTC.

The rearrangement uses TRBV18 and TRBJ2-3, with 10 bases that match TRBD1. Trimming at V came to 6 bases and at J to 3 bases, leaving 3 bases not matched to a gene. Germline V gives CDR1 KGHSH, CDR2 LQKENI. The CDR3 runs 14 residues. Written as DNA, the CDR3 is TGTGCCAGCTCGCGGGACAGGGGAACAGATACGCAGTATTTT. Translation: CASSRDRGTDTQYF.

This chain links TRBV6-5 with TRBJ1-2, with 8 nucleotides matching TRBD1. This CDR3 region has 15 residues. Germline trimming cut 7 bases from V and 5 bases from J; bases unmatched to any gene: 12. The germline V gene has CDR1 MNHEY and CDR2 SVGAGI. CDR3 sequence (DNA): TGTGCCAGCAAAGGACAGGGTACCCACGTGTATGGCTACACCTTC. It is translated as CASKGQGTHVYGYTF.

The V call is TRBV12-3 or TRBV12-4, the J call TRBJ1-1, with D unresolved. The CDR3 contains 13 residues. The V end lost 5 bases, the J end lost 1 base, and 8 bases lay between the germline ends. The CDR3 nucleotides read TGTGCCAGCAGTCCGACACAGAACACTGAAGCTTTCTTT. Protein sequence: CASSPTQNTEAFF.